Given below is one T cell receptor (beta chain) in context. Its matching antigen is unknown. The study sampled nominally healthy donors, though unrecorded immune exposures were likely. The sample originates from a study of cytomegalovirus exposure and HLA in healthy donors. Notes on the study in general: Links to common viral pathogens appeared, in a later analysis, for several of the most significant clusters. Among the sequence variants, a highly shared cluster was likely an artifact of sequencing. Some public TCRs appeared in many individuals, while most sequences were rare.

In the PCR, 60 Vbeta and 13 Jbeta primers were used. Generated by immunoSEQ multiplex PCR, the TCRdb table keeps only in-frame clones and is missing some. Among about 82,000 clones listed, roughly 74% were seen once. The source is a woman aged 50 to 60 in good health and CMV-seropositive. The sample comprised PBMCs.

The CDR3 sequence is CASSLKRRIAWDTQYF. The DNA for the CDR3 is TGTGCCAGCAGCTTAAAACGTAGAATAGCGTGGGATACGCAGTATTTT. The V call is TRBV13, the J call TRBJ2-3; tentative D call: TRBD2 (5 bases). V lost 2 bases, J lost 6 bases, and 18 bases lay in between. Germline V gene data show CDR1 as PRHDT and CDR2 as FYEKMQ (reference sequence). The CDR3 has 16 residues. Full variable domain (rest looked up from reference TRBV13 and TRBJ2-3): AAGVIQSPRHLIKEKRETATLKCYPIPRHDTVYWYQQGPGQDPQFLISFYEKMQSDKGSIPDRFSAQQFSDYHSELNMSSLELGDSALYFCASSLKRRIAWDTQYFGPGTRLTVL.